The following is a T cell receptor beta chain sequence with its context. This clone appeared a single time. The antigen this receptor binds is unknown. It has no much larger one-base neighbor in the sample; base qualities were not kept. The CDR3 contains 12 residues, cysteine and phenylalanine counted. The retained sequence is limited to the CDR3, 36 bases, with the frame set at the first base. Based on the germline V gene, the CDR1 and CDR2 sequences are SGHAT and FQNNGV. V is shortened by 4 bases, J by 5 bases, and the region joining them spans 8 bases. This sample is drawn from a study of control samples from healthy donors and cancer patients (dated by TCRdb to the early 2020s). The library was generated by the immunoSEQ multiplex PCR assay. What TCRdb holds here is the immuneACCESS table cut down to in-frame rearrangements. Part of the clones is not present; checked against another copy, under half of the missing clones reflect an unresolved V gene, and the others are unexplained. Present in this sample are 100,000 to 150,000 clones, around nine tenths of which were seen just once. The ten largest make up 12% of the sample.

The rearranged segments are TRBV11-2 and TRBJ2-5; the D segment cannot be called with confidence. The clonotype was recovered from a man aged 25-45 years in good health. The sample was blood. The DNA is as follows: TGTGCCAGCAGCTGGCAAGGGGAGACCCAGTACTTC. This gives the protein CASSWQGETQYF.